This TCR beta chain was found in a study of Graves' ophthalmopathy and Graves' hyperthyroidism. General observations from the study: Sensitivity reached 60% to 71% and specificity 72.22% when the model predicted ophthalmopathy progression. Blood samples also showed most expanded thyroid clonotypes exceeding 0.001 frequency.

This clonotype was seen at least ten times. Its antigen remains unidentified. Uncontrolled infections, pregnancy, lactation or other autoimmune diseases led to patient exclusion. Orbital computed tomography and thyroid ultrasound, along with TRAb, serum thyroxine and clinical symptoms, underpinned diagnosis. Amplification targeted the TCR beta CDR3 regions, with RNA transcripts as the source material. First-round RT-PCR used HTBI primers; second-round multiplex PCR followed. A single record per CDR3 protein comes from TCRdb applying MiXCR to the multiplex PCR reads. Of hundreds of thousands of distinct CDR3 sequences listed, less than 20% are singletons. Germline V gene data show CDR1 as MNHEY and CDR2 as SVGEGT. Trimming pared 6 bases from V and 4 bases from J, leaving 12 bases between. The CDR3 is 13 amino acids.

The specimen sequenced was peripheral blood. This sequence joins TRBV6-2 or TRBV6-3 and TRBJ1-1; D uncertain. This TCR came from a young woman with stable Graves' hyperthyroidism. As DNA, the CDR3 is TGTGCCAGCAGGTTAGGGCCAGTCACTGAAGCTTTCTTT. It encodes CASRLGPVTEAFF.